This TCR beta chain is from a study of blood T cell repertoires in COVID-19. Study-wide context: T cells, B-cell-depleted T cells, or PBMCs supplied cDNA or gDNA.

TCRdb keeps only in-frame clones here, not all; method: immunoSEQ multiplex PCR. The sample holds roughly 250,000 clones, roughly nine tenths seen once. This CDR3 region has 16 residues. Germline trimming cut 2 bases from V and 0 bases from J; bases unmatched to any gene: 3. Germline assignment: CDR1 KGHSH and CDR2 LQKENI. The material sequenced was PBMCs or T cells enriched from blood (not recorded which). The chain recombines TRBV18 with TRBJ1-5; 8 bases fit TRBD1. The TCR sequence derives from a human donor in a cohort exposed to, infected with or recovered from COVID-19 (not recorded which). The donor label of this sample is uncertain. The CDR3 region has the DNA TGTGCCAGCTCACCATTAGGGACAGGTAGCAATCAGCCCCAGCATTTT. It encodes CASSPLGTGSNQPQHF.